The sequence of this T cell receptor beta chain was determined in a study of control samples from healthy donors and cancer patients. Repertoires were generated with immunoSEQ multiplex PCR, while TCRdb's copy carries only in-frame clones and drops some. This sample has 160,000 or so clones, with roughly 90% found just once. Germline-derived CDR1 and CDR2 are SGDLS and YYNGEE. The CDR3 is 20 residues long. With 0 bases clipped from V and 0 bases from J, the junction kept 11 bases outside the gene matches. This sequence joins TRBV9 and TRBJ2-3; 12 nucleotides line up with TRBD2. Sequencing was carried out using blood. The TCR comes from a woman under 40 in good health. CDR3: CASSVATARTSGVSTDTQYF. The CDR3 DNA reads TGTGCCAGCAGCGTAGCTACGGCGCGGACTAGCGGGGTTAGCACAGATACGCAGTATTTT.